This entry concerns a single T cell receptor (beta chain). The clone's antigen remains unknown. Base qualities are missing; no much larger clone stands one base away. The record originates from a study of graft-versus-host responses after intestinal transplantation (dated by TCRdb to the early 2020s). For context, the study as a whole: The transplants that recipients got were multivisceral, liver-intestinal, or isolated intestinal. Donor T cell macrochimerism was defined as a peak of at least 4% donor T cells among recipient peripheral blood mononuclear cells. Alloreactive clones were identified by sequencing pre-transplant mixed lymphocyte reaction products and comparing them with unstimulated pre-transplant donor and recipient T cells. A cohort of 24 intestinal transplant recipients, including one retransplant, was enrolled, and a few patients lacking pretransplant specimens were excluded. Rather than being sequenced by the commercial service, samples from three later patients were sequenced in-house on an Illumina MiSeq and processed with MiXCR. Every recipient was given anti-thymocyte globulin induction, then maintenance tacrolimus and steroids for about three years. Bulk TCR-beta CDR3 sequencing was used to track graft-versus-host and host-versus-graft alloreactive T cell clones in the graft, circulation and bone marrow after intestinal transplantation.

The full study reports these points: In patients with donor T cell macrochimerism, the allografts had high GvH to HvG T cell clonal ratios. The conclusions were limited by the relatively low number and heterogeneity of the intestinal transplant patients. Early after transplant, peak levels of circulating GvH clones were associated with declines in HvG clones. GvH clones turned up in recipient bone marrow, with some appearing earlier in ileal mucosa or blood, a pattern consistent with an intestinal mucosal origin.

The time point label of this sample denotes: cells obtained before transplantation from donor or recipient. CD3+CD4+ and CD3+CD8+ populations were FACS-sorted from unstimulated pre-transplant donor and recipient cells taken from spleen or lymph nodes. The library was obtained by the immunoSEQ multiplex PCR assay. In most patients, genomic DNA was isolated using the Qiagen DNeasy Blood and Tissue Kit and sent frozen to Adaptive Biotechnologies for TCR sequencing. High-throughput TCR-beta CDR3 sequencing of genomic DNA from most patients was performed by Adaptive Biotechnologies. The published analysis was carried out like this. Adaptive's ImmunoSEQ software was the source of the TCR sequencing data for about 17 patients, while a few other patients were processed with MiXCR and VDJtools. To correct CD4 versus CD8 sorting errors, any sequence found in both subsets at a frequency ratio below 5:1 was removed. CDR3 nucleotide sequences shared between donor and recipient were removed because the origin of such sequences could not be assigned. At least 2-fold expansion over unstimulated cells and a minimum CFSE-low frequency of 0.002% (template counts) or 0.001% (read counts) were required for clones to be classified as alloreactive. Clones detected in sequenced pre-transplant spleen, lymph node, or MLR CFSE-low populations of the donor or recipient were defined as mappable. Cumulative frequency of alloreactive clones was calculated as a percentage of all sequences weighted by copy number. TCRdb provides this immuneACCESS table in a form limited to in-frame rearrangements. Some clones are lacking; in checked studies, under half of them reflect an unresolved V gene, and why the rest are absent is not known. V, J and clone size derive from that table, while D and trimming were established from the DNA sequence. The sample table records about 73,000 clones; almost 90% of these occur just once. The ten biggest clones cover roughly 4% of the sample.

Per the germline V gene, MGHRA is the CDR1 and YSYEKL is the CDR2. The CDR3, cysteine through phenylalanine, is 19 amino acids long. Only CDR3 DNA remains: 57 bases, in frame from the first base. The junction shows trimming of 0 bases on V and 4 bases on J, and the gene matches do not reach 9 bases of it. Sequences were derived from unstimulated CD8+ T cells sorted from spleen or lymph node cells, sampled before transplant. The rearrangement combines TRBV4-1 with TRBJ2-2, and 12 bases in between align with TRBD2. This TCR was recovered from a human donor who was the organ donor for an intestinal transplant. CDR3 protein: CASSQEIRLAGAFTGELFF. The nucleotides read TGCGCCAGCAGCCAAGAGATCCGACTAGCGGGGGCTTTCACCGGGGAGCTGTTTTTT.